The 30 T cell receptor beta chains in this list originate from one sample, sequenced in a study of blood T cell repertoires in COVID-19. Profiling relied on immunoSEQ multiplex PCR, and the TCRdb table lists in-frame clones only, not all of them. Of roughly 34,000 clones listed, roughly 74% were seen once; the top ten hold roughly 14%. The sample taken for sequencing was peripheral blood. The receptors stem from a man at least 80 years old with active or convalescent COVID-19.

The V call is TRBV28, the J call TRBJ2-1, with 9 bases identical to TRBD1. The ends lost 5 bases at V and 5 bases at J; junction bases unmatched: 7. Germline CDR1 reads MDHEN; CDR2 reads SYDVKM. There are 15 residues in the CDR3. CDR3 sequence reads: CASSTTGGSDNEQFF. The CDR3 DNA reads TGTGCCAGCAGTACGACAGGGGGTTCCGACAATGAGCAGTTCTTC.

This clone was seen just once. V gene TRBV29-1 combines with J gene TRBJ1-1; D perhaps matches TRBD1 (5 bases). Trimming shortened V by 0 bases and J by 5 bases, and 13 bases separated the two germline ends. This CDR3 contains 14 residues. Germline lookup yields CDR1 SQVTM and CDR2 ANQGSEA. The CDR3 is CSVEDRTRWTEAFF. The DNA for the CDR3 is TGCAGCGTTGAAGATCGGACAAGGTGGACTGAAGCTTTCTTT.

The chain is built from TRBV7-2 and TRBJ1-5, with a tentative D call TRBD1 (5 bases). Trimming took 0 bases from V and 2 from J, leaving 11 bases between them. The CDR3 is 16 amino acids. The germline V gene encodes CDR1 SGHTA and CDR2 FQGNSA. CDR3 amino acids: CASSLAGGFGNQPQHF. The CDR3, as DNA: TGTGCCAGCAGCTTAGCGGGGGGGTTCGGCAATCAGCCCCAGCATTTT.

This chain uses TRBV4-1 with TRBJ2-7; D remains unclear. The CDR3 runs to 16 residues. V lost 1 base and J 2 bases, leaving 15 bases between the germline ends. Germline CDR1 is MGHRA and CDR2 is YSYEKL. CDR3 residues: CASSQGFDNVAYEQYF. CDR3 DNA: TGCGCCAGCAGCCAAGGTTTTGACAACGTCGCCTACGAGCAGTACTTC.

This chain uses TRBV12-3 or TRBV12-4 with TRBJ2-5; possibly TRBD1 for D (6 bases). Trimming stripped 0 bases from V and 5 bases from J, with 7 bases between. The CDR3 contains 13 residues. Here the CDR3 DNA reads TGTGCCAGCAGTTTAGCGCAGGGGGAGACCCAGTACTTC. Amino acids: CASSLAQGETQYF.

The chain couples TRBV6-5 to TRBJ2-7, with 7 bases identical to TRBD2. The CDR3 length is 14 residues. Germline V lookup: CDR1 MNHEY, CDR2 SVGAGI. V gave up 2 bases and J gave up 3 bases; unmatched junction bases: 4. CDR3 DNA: TGTGCCAGCAGTTACGCCGGGACTAACTACGAGCAGTACTTC. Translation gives CASSYAGTNYEQYF.

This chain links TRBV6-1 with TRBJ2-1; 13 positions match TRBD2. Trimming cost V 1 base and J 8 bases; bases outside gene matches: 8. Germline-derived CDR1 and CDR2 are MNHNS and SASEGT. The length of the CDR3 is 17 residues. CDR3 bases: TGTGCCAGCAGTGAAGTGGGTCGGACTAGCGGGAGAGATGAGCAGTTCTTC. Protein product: CASSEVGRTSGRDEQFF.

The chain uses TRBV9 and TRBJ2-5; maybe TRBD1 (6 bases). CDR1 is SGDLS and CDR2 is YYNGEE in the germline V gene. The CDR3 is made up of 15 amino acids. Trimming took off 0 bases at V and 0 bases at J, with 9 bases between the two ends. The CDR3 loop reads CASSVGTAYQETQYF. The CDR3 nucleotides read TGTGCCAGCAGCGTAGGGACAGCGTACCAAGAGACCCAGTACTTC.

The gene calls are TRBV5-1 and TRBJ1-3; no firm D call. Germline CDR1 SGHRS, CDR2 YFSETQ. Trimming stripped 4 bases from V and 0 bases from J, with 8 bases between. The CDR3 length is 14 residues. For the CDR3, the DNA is TGCGCCAGCAGCCGGCCAGGCTCTGGAAACACCATATATTTT. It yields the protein CASSRPGSGNTIYF.

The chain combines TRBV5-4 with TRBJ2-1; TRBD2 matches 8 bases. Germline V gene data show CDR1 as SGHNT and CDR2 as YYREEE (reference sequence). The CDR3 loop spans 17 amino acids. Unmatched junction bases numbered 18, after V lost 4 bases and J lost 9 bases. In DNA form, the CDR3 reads TGTGCCAGCAGCATAGCTGCCCTCCTGCGGGAGGTGATTGAGCAGTTCTTC. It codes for CASSIAALLREVIEQFF.

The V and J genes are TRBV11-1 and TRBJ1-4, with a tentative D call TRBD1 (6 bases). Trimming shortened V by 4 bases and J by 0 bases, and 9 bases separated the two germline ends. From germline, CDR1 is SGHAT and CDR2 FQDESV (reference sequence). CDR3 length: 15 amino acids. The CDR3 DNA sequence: TGTGCCAGCAGCTCCGGGACAACAACTAATGAAAAACTGTTTTTT. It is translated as CASSSGTTTNEKLFF.

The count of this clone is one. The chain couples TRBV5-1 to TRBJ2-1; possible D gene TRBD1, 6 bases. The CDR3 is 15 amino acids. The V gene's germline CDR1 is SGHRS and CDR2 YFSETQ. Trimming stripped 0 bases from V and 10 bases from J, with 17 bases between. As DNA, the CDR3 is TGCGCCAGCAGCTTGGACGAGGTCACAGGGCGGGAGCAGTTCTTC. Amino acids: CASSLDEVTGREQFF.

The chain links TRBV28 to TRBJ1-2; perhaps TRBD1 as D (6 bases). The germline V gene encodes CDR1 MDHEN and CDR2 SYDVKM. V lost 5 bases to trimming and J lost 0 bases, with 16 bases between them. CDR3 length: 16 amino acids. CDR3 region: CASSPRTAPANYGYTF. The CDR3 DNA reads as TGTGCCAGCAGTCCGAGGACAGCTCCGGCTAACTATGGCTACACCTTC.

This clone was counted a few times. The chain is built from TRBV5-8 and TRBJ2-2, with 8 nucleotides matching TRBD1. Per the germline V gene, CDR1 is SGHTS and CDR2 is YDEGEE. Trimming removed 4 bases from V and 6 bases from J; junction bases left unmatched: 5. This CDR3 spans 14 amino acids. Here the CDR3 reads CASSPDRVAGELFF. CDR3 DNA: TGTGCCAGCAGCCCGGACAGGGTAGCCGGGGAGCTGTTTTTT.

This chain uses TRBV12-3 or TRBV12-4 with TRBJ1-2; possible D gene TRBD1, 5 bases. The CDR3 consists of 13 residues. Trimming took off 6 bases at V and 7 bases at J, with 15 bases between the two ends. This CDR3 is CASSPGEGRGYTF. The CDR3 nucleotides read TGTGCCAGCAGCCCCGGGGAGGGACGTGGCTACACCTTC.

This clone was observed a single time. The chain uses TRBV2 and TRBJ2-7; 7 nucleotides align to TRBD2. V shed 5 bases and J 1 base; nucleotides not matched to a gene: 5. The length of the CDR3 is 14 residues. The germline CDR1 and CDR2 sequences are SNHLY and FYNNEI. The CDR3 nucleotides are TGTGCCAGCAGTACTAGCGCCCCATCCTACGAGCAGTACTTC. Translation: CASSTSAPSYEQYF. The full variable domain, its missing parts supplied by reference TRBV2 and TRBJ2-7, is EPEVTQTPSHQVTQMGQEVILRCVPISNHLYFYWYRQILGQKVEFLVSFYNNEISEKSEIFDDQFSVERPDGSNFTLKIRSTKLEDSAMYFCASSTSAPSYEQYFGPGTRLTVT.

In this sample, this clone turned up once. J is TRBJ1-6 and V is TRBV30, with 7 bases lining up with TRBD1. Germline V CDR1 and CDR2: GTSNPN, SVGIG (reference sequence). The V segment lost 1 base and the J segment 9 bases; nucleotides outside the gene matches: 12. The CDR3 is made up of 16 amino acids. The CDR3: CAWSAAGTVGSSPLHF. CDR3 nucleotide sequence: TGTGCCTGGAGTGCCGCCGGGACAGTGGGAAGTTCACCCCTCCACTTT.

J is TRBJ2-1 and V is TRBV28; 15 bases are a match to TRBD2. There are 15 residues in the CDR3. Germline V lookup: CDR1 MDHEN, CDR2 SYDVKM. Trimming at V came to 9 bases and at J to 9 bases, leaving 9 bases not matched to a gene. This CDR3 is CASIIGLAGGGEQFF. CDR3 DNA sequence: TGTGCCAGTATTATCGGACTAGCGGGAGGGGGTGAGCAGTTCTTC.

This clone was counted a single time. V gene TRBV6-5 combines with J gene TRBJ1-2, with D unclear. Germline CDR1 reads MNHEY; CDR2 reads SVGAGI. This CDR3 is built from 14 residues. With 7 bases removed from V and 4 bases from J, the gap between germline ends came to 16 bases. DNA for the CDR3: TGTGCCAGCACGTCCGGCACGGAGGCCTATGGCTACACCTTC. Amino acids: CASTSGTEAYGYTF.

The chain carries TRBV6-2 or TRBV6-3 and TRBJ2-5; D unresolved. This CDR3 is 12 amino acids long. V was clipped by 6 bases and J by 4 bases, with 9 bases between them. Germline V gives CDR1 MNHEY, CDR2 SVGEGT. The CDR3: CASSNPLETQYF. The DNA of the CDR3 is TGTGCCAGCAGCAACCCACTAGAGACCCAGTACTTC.

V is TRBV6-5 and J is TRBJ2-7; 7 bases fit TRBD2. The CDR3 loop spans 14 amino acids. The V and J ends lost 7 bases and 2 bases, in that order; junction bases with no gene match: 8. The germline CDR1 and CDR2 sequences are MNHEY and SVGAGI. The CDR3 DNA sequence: TGTGCCAGCACCTATGGACTAGGCGCCTACGAGCAGTACTTC. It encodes CASTYGLGAYEQYF.

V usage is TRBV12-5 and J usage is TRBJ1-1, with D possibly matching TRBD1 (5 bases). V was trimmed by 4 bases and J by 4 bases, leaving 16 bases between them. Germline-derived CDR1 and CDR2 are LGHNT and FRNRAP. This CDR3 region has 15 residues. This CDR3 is CASGSRASESTEAFF. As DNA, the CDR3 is TGTGCTAGTGGTTCCAGGGCGTCCGAGAGCACTGAAGCTTTCTTT.

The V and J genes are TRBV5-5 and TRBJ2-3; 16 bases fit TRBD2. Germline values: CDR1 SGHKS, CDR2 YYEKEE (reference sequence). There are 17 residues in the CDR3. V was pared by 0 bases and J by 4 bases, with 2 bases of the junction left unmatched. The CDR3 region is CASSLDGTSGRADTQYF. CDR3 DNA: TGTGCCAGCAGCTTGGACGGGACTAGCGGGAGGGCAGATACGCAGTATTTT.

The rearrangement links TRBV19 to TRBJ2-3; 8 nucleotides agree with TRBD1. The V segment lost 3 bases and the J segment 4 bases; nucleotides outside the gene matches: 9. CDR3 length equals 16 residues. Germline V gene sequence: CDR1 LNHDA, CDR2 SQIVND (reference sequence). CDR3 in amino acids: CASSIYGTGPPDTQYF. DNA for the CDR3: TGTGCCAGTAGTATCTACGGGACAGGTCCTCCAGATACGCAGTATTTT.

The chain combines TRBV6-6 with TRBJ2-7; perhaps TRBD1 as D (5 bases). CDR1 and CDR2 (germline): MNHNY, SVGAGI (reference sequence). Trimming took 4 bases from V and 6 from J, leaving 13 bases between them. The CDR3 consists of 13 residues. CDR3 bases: TGTGCCAGCAGTTCTGACAGTGGGGCCGAGCAGTACTTC. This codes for CASSSDSGAEQYF.

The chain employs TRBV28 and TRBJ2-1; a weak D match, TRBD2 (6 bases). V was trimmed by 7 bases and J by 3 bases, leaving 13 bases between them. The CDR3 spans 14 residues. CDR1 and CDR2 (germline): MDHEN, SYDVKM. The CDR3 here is CASTPGAIYNEQFF. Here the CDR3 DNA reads TGTGCCAGCACACCGGGAGCCATCTACAATGAGCAGTTCTTC.

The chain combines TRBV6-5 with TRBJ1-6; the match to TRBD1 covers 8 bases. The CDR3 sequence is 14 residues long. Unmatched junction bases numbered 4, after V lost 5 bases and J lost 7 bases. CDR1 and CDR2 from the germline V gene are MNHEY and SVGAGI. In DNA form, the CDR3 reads TGTGCCAGCAGTCGGGACAGGCAAAATTCACCCCTCCACTTT. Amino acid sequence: CASSRDRQNSPLHF.

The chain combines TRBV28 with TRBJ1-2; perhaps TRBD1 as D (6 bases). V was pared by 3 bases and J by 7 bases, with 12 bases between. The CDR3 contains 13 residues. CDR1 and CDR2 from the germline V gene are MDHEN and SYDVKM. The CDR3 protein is CASSLWGRSGYTF. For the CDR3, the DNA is TGTGCCAGCAGTTTGTGGGGGCGCAGTGGCTACACCTTC.

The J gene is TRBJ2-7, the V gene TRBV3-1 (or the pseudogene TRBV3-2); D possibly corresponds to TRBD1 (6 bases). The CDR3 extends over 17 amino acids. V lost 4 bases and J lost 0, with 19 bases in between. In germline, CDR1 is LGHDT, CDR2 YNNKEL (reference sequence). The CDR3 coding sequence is TGTGCCAGCAGCCTTGGGGTACAGGGCCCCTTCTCCTACGAGCAGTACTTC. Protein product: CASSLGVQGPFSYEQYF.

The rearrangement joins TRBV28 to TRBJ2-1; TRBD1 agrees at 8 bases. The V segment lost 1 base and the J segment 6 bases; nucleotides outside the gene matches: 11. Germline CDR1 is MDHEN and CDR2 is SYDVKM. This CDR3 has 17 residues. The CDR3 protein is CASSLSRGLGSFNEQFF. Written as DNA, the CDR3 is TGTGCCAGCAGTTTATCCAGGGGGCTAGGATCGTTCAATGAGCAGTTCTTC.